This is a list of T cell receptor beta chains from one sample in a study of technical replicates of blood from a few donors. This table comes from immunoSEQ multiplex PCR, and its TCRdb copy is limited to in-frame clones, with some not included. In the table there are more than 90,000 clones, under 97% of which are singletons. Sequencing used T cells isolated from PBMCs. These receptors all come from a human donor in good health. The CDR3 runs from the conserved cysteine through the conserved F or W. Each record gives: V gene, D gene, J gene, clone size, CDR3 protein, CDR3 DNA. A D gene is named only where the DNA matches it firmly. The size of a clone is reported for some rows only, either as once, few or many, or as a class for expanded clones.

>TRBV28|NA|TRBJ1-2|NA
CASSFKLAPEVDYGYTF
TGTGCCAGCAGTTTTAAGTTGGCCCCGGAGGTTGACTATGGCTACACCTTC
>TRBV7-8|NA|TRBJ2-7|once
CASSQSPGFYEQYF
TGTGCCAGCAGCCAGTCCCCGGGGTTCTACGAGCAGTACTTC
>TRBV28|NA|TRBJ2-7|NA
CASRKLLVYEQYF
TGTGCCAGCAGAAAATTACTAGTCTACGAGCAGTACTTC
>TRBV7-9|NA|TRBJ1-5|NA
CASSLTRDSNQPQHF
TGTGCCAGCAGCCTTACCCGCGATAGCAATCAGCCCCAGCATTTT
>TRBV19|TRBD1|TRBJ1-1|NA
CASSFRGPEAFF
TGTGCCAGTAGTTTCAGGGGGCCTGAAGCTTTCTTT
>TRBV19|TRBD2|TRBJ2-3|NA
CASSLEPGTSGELPLDTQYF
TGTGCCAGTAGTCTAGAGCCCGGGACTAGCGGGGAGTTACCCTTGGATACGCAGTATTTT
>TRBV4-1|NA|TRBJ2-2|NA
CASSQGGDQGELFF
TGCGCCAGCAGCCAAGGGGGCGACCAGGGGGAGCTGTTTTTT
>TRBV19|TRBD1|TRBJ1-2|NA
CASGDRAYGYTF
TGTGCCAGTGGGGACAGAGCCTATGGCTACACCTTC
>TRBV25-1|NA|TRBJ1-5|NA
CASSARVAGPQHF
TGTGCCAGCAGTGCGAGGGTAGCAGGACCCCAGCATTTT
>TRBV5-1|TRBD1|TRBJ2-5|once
CASSVGTGKETQYF
TGCGCCAGCAGCGTCGGGACAGGGAAAGAGACCCAGTACTTC
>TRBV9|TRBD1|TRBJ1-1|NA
CASSVEGQGSAEAFF
TGTGCCAGCAGCGTGGAAGGACAGGGTTCGGCTGAAGCTTTCTTT
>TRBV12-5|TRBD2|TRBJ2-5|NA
CASGPNSGLAEETQYF
TGTGCTAGTGGTCCTAATTCAGGACTAGCGGAAGAGACCCAGTACTTC
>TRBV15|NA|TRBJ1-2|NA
CATSRDRLDGYTF
TGTGCCACCAGCAGAGATCGATTAGATGGCTACACCTTC
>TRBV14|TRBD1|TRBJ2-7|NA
CASSPVAGTVYEQYF
TGTGCCAGCAGCCCAGTGGCCGGGACAGTCTACGAGCAGTACTTC
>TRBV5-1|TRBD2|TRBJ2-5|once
CASSLSAGVPYQETQYF
TGCGCCAGCAGCTTGTCAGCGGGAGTCCCATACCAAGAGACCCAGTACTTC
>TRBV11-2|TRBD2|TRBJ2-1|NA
CASSLGTSATQEQFF
TGTGCCAGCAGCTTAGGGACTAGCGCCACGCAAGAGCAGTTCTTC
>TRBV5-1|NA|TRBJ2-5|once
CASSFDRARIREQYF
TGCGCCAGCAGCTTCGACAGGGCCCGTATTCGGGAGCAGTACTTC
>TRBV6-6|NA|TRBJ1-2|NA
CASSYSNEGYGYTF
TGTGCCAGCAGTTACTCAAACGAGGGATATGGCTACACCTTC
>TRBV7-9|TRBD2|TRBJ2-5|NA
CASSRSLAGGTQETQYF
TGTGCCAGCAGCCGCAGCCTAGCGGGGGGAACCCAAGAGACCCAGTACTTC
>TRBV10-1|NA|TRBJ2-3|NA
CASKEGVGTDTQYF
TGCGCCAGCAAAGAGGGAGTGGGCACAGATACGCAGTATTTT
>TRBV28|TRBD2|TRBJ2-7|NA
CASSSRRLTSDAEQYF
TGTGCCAGCAGTTCCCGCCGGCTTACTAGCGATGCCGAGCAGTACTTC
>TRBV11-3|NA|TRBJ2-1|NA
CASSPERDEQFF
TGTGCCAGCAGCCCCGAACGGGATGAGCAGTTCTTC
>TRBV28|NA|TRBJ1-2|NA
CASSFPSPLGGYTF
TGTGCCAGCAGTTTTCCCTCACCCCTGGGCGGCTACACCTTC
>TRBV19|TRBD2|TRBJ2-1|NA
CASTLSHSGGGNEQFF
TGTGCCAGTACATTATCCCACAGCGGGGGGGGCAATGAGCAGTTCTTC
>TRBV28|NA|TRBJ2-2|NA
CASRPPQNRAGELFF
TGTGCCAGCAGACCTCCACAAAACAGGGCCGGGGAGCTGTTTTTT
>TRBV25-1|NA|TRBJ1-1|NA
CASSGTQGWITEAFF
TGTGCCAGCAGTGGTACTCAGGGTTGGATCACTGAAGCTTTCTTT
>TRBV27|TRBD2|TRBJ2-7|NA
CASSLMGLAAHEQYF
TGTGCCAGCAGTTTAATGGGACTAGCAGCCCACGAGCAGTACTTC
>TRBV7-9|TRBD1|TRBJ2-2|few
CASSFGTDTGELFF
TGTGCCAGCAGCTTCGGGACAGACACCGGGGAGCTGTTTTTT
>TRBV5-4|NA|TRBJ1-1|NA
CASSFTWEGTEAFF
TGTGCCAGCAGCTTTACGTGGGAGGGCACTGAAGCTTTCTTT
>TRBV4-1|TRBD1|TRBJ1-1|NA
CASSQGQGRGGTEAFF
TGCGCCAGCAGCCAAGGACAGGGGAGAGGGGGCACTGAAGCTTTCTTT
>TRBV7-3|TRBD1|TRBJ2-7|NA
CASSLAQGGSYEQYF
TGTGCCAGCAGCTTAGCACAGGGGGGTTCCTACGAGCAGTACTTC
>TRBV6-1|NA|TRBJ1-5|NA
CASSEAAGGGSNQPQHF
TGTGCCAGCAGTGAAGCCGCGGGGGGGGGAAGCAATCAGCCCCAGCATTTT
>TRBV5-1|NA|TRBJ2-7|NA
CASSWRGRDSSYEQYF
TGCGCCAGCAGCTGGAGGGGCCGGGACAGCTCCTACGAGCAGTACTTC
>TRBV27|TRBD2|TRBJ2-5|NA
CASSLSVAGGSKETQYF
TGTGCCAGCAGTTTATCGGTAGCGGGAGGGTCGAAGGAGACCCAGTACTTC
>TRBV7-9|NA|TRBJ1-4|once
CASSLGLSEKLFF
TGTGCCAGCAGCTTAGGCCTTAGTGAAAAACTGTTTTTT
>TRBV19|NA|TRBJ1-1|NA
CASSTIGLAPEAFF
TGTGCCAGTAGTACCATCGGGTTAGCCCCTGAAGCTTTCTTT
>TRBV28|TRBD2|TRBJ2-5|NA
CASSLRRGGETQYF
TGTGCCAGCAGTTTGAGGCGGGGGGGAGAGACCCAGTACTTC
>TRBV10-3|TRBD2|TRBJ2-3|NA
CAIGGVIPGGADTQYF
TGTGCCATCGGGGGGGTCATTCCGGGAGGGGCAGATACGCAGTATTTT
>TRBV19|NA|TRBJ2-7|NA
CASKATGSGGYEQYF
TGTGCCAGTAAAGCTACGGGGTCCGGCGGATACGAGCAGTACTTC